These T cell receptor beta chains were read from a single sample in a study of T cell responses to AZD1222 COVID-19 vaccine. Only in-frame clones appear in the TCRdb table, and some are missing; sequencing was by immunoSEQ multiplex PCR. The data hold 77,000 or so clones, with 80% to 90% observed a single time. Sequenced here: peripheral blood, sampled on day 0 of AZD1222 vaccination. These receptors all come from an adult in good health. CDR3s include the opening cysteine and the closing phenylalanine or tryptophan. Fields, in order: D gene, J gene, CDR3 length, clone size, V gene, CDR3 DNA, CDR3 protein. The D gene is left open where the match is weak. Size is stated for part of the rows, as once, few or many counts, or as a class when the clone is expanded.

d_gene: NA; j_gene: TRBJ1-2; len: 10; abundance: few; v_gene: TRBV6-5; CDR3nt: TGTGCCAGCAGGGACATTGGCTACACCTTC; CDR3aa: CASRDIGYTF
d_gene: TRBD1; j_gene: TRBJ2-5; len: 15; abundance: NA; v_gene: TRBV5-1; CDR3nt: TGCGCCAGCAGCCCCCAGTGGGACAGGGGTGAGACCCAGTACTTC; CDR3aa: CASSPQWDRGETQYF
d_gene: TRBD2; j_gene: TRBJ2-3; len: 16; abundance: NA; v_gene: TRBV3-1/TRBV3-2; CDR3nt: TGTGCCAGCAGCCTCCTAGGACTAGCTAACACAGATACGCAGTATTTT; CDR3aa: CASSLLGLANTDTQYF
d_gene: NA; j_gene: TRBJ2-7; len: 14; abundance: NA; v_gene: TRBV3-1/TRBV3-2; CDR3nt: TGTGCCAGCAGCCAAGAGGGGGGGGCTGGCGAGCAGTACTTC; CDR3aa: CASSQEGGAGEQYF
d_gene: TRBD1; j_gene: TRBJ1-2; len: 13; abundance: NA; v_gene: TRBV12-3/TRBV12-4; CDR3nt: TGTGCCAGCAACAAACAGGGGGCGATGATCTACACCTTC; CDR3aa: CASNKQGAMIYTF
d_gene: TRBD1; j_gene: TRBJ2-7; len: 17; abundance: NA; v_gene: TRBV5-4; CDR3nt: TGTGCCAGCAGCTCCGGGACAGGGACTCCTCTTGAGTACGAGCAGTACTTC; CDR3aa: CASSSGTGTPLEYEQYF
d_gene: NA; j_gene: TRBJ2-3; len: 13; abundance: NA; v_gene: TRBV4-3; CDR3nt: TGCGCCAGCAGCCAAGAGGGGAGAGATACGCAGTATTTT; CDR3aa: CASSQEGRDTQYF
d_gene: TRBD1; j_gene: TRBJ1-5; len: 14; abundance: NA; v_gene: TRBV19; CDR3nt: TGTGCCAGTAGTCCCGGGACAGGGCATCAGCCCCAGCATTTT; CDR3aa: CASSPGTGHQPQHF
d_gene: NA; j_gene: TRBJ2-6; len: 16; abundance: NA; v_gene: TRBV5-1; CDR3nt: TGCGCCAGCAAATTCGGACCGAGCTCTGGGGCCAACGTCCTGACTTTC; CDR3aa: CASKFGPSSGANVLTF
d_gene: NA; j_gene: TRBJ2-2; len: 16; abundance: NA; v_gene: TRBV9; CDR3nt: TGTGCCAGCAGCGTAGGGGGTAGGCCGTCCCCCGGGGAGCTGTTTTTT; CDR3aa: CASSVGGRPSPGELFF
d_gene: TRBD2; j_gene: TRBJ2-2; len: 15; abundance: NA; v_gene: TRBV2; CDR3nt: TGTGCCAGCAGTGAAGGGCTAGCGGACACCGGGGAGCTGTTTTTT; CDR3aa: CASSEGLADTGELFF
d_gene: NA; j_gene: TRBJ2-1; len: 12; abundance: NA; v_gene: TRBV11-2; CDR3nt: TGTGCCAGCAGCTCTCCTTCCGGGCTCCAACTCTTC; CDR3aa: CASSSPSGLQLF
d_gene: TRBD2; j_gene: TRBJ2-4; len: 18; abundance: few; v_gene: TRBV3-1/TRBV3-2; CDR3nt: TGTGCCAGCAGCCAACTCTTCGGACTAGCGGGAGGGCAAAACATTCAGTACTTC; CDR3aa: CASSQLFGLAGGQNIQYF
d_gene: TRBD1; j_gene: TRBJ2-7; len: 14; abundance: NA; v_gene: TRBV29-1; CDR3nt: TGCAGCGCTTCGTTTGGGACAGGGAGTAGCGAGCAGTACTTC; CDR3aa: CSASFGTGSSEQYF
d_gene: NA; j_gene: TRBJ1-6; len: 13; abundance: NA; v_gene: TRBV27; CDR3nt: TGTGCCAGCAGTCCGAGTGTCGCGATTTCCCTCCACTTT; CDR3aa: CASSPSVAISLHF
d_gene: TRBD2; j_gene: TRBJ2-5; len: 17; abundance: once; v_gene: TRBV5-1; CDR3nt: TGCGCCAGCTCCCCGAGCGGGAGCTTTGATGCTAGAGAGACCCAGTACTTC; CDR3aa: CASSPSGSFDARETQYF
d_gene: NA; j_gene: TRBJ1-1; len: 14; abundance: NA; v_gene: TRBV5-6; CDR3nt: TGTGCCAGCAGCTCGGAGGGGGATTTGACTGAAGCTTTCTTT; CDR3aa: CASSSEGDLTEAFF
d_gene: TRBD2; j_gene: TRBJ2-1; len: 17; abundance: NA; v_gene: TRBV4-3; CDR3nt: TGCGCCAGCAGCCAATCCAGCGGGGTTTCCTCCTACAATGAGCAGTTCTTC; CDR3aa: CASSQSSGVSSYNEQFF
d_gene: NA; j_gene: TRBJ2-2; len: 15; abundance: few; v_gene: TRBV3-1/TRBV3-2; CDR3nt: TGTGCCAGCAGCCCGGGACCCCTTTTAACCGGGGAGCTGTTTTTT; CDR3aa: CASSPGPLLTGELFF
d_gene: NA; j_gene: TRBJ2-4; len: 11; abundance: once; v_gene: TRBV28; CDR3nt: TGTGCCAGCAGCTACACCAACATTCAGTACTTC; CDR3aa: CASSYTNIQYF
d_gene: TRBD1; j_gene: TRBJ2-3; len: 14; abundance: NA; v_gene: TRBV5-1; CDR3nt: TGCGCCAGCAGCTTAGACAGGGGGACAGATACGCAGTATTTT; CDR3aa: CASSLDRGTDTQYF
d_gene: NA; j_gene: TRBJ1-1; len: 14; abundance: NA; v_gene: TRBV9; CDR3nt: TGTGCCAGCAGCCCCCATCTTGAGAACACTGAAGCTTTCTTT; CDR3aa: CASSPHLENTEAFF
d_gene: TRBD1; j_gene: TRBJ1-6; len: 15; abundance: once; v_gene: TRBV9; CDR3nt: TGTGCCAGCAGCGGGACAGGGGTTGGGTTAGCGGCCCTCCACTTT; CDR3aa: CASSGTGVGLAALHF
d_gene: TRBD1; j_gene: TRBJ2-7; len: 13; abundance: NA; v_gene: TRBV29-1; CDR3nt: TGCAGCGTTGGCGGGGGGACAGGGGCTGAGCAGTACTTC; CDR3aa: CSVGGGTGAEQYF
d_gene: NA; j_gene: TRBJ1-2; len: 13; abundance: NA; v_gene: TRBV18; CDR3nt: TGTGCCAGCTCACCAAGAGGCAACTATGGCTACACCTTC; CDR3aa: CASSPRGNYGYTF
d_gene: NA; j_gene: TRBJ1-5; len: 13; abundance: NA; v_gene: TRBV6-5; CDR3nt: TGTGCCAGCAGTAGGGACGGGGGTCAGCCCCAGCATTTT; CDR3aa: CASSRDGGQPQHF
d_gene: TRBD2; j_gene: TRBJ2-3; len: 17; abundance: NA; v_gene: TRBV7-9; CDR3nt: TGTGCCAGCAGCTTACCGGGACTAGCGGGAGATTCAGATACGCAGTATTTT; CDR3aa: CASSLPGLAGDSDTQYF
d_gene: NA; j_gene: TRBJ1-2; len: 13; abundance: NA; v_gene: TRBV9; CDR3nt: TGTGCCAGCAGCCAGGGATTCGGAGTAGGCTACACCTTC; CDR3aa: CASSQGFGVGYTF
d_gene: NA; j_gene: TRBJ2-1; len: 15; abundance: few; v_gene: TRBV6-4; CDR3nt: TGTGCCAGCAGTGGAGCGGGCAGCTCCTACAATGAGCAGTTCTTC; CDR3aa: CASSGAGSSYNEQFF
d_gene: NA; j_gene: TRBJ1-4; len: 14; abundance: NA; v_gene: TRBV6-6; CDR3nt: TGTGCCAGCAGCGACCCTGCAACTAATGAAAAACTGTTTTTT; CDR3aa: CASSDPATNEKLFF
d_gene: TRBD2; j_gene: TRBJ2-1; len: 15; abundance: NA; v_gene: TRBV6-5; CDR3nt: TGTGCCAGCAGTCCTCCCGGGGGGGCTGTGAATGAGCAGTTCTTC; CDR3aa: CASSPPGGAVNEQFF
d_gene: NA; j_gene: TRBJ2-2; len: 20; abundance: NA; v_gene: TRBV5-5; CDR3nt: TGTGCCAGCAGCTTTACCCCGGGACGGGGTCTGTTCCTCTTCACCGGGGAGCTGTTTTTT; CDR3aa: CASSFTPGRGLFLFTGELFF
d_gene: NA; j_gene: TRBJ1-4; len: 15; abundance: NA; v_gene: TRBV15; CDR3nt: TGTGCCACCAGCGGTCTACAGTCAACTAATGAAAAACTGTTTTTT; CDR3aa: CATSGLQSTNEKLFF
d_gene: NA; j_gene: TRBJ2-2; len: 14; abundance: NA; v_gene: TRBV29-1; CDR3nt: TGCAGCGTTGGGGCGGCCGGGAACACCGGGGAGCTGTTTTTT; CDR3aa: CSVGAAGNTGELFF
d_gene: NA; j_gene: TRBJ1-5; len: 13; abundance: once; v_gene: TRBV2; CDR3nt: TGTGCCAGCAGACCGACAAGAAATCAGCCCCAGCATTTT; CDR3aa: CASRPTRNQPQHF
d_gene: TRBD1; j_gene: TRBJ1-5; len: 15; abundance: NA; v_gene: TRBV7-2; CDR3nt: TGTGCCAGCAGCTGGGACAGATATAGCAATCAGCCCCAGCATTTT; CDR3aa: CASSWDRYSNQPQHF
d_gene: TRBD2; j_gene: TRBJ2-5; len: 15; abundance: NA; v_gene: TRBV28; CDR3nt: TGTGCCAGCAGTTCCTTAGCGGGAGGTGGAGAGACCCAGTACTTC; CDR3aa: CASSSLAGGGETQYF
d_gene: TRBD2; j_gene: TRBJ2-1; len: 16; abundance: once; v_gene: TRBV4-3; CDR3nt: TGCGCCAGCAAACCTAGACTAGCGGGAGGAGATATTGAGCAGTTCTTC; CDR3aa: CASKPRLAGGDIEQFF
d_gene: NA; j_gene: TRBJ1-5; len: 14; abundance: NA; v_gene: TRBV20-1; CDR3nt: TGCAGTGCTAGTACGACAGCTGACAATCAGCCCCAGCATTTT; CDR3aa: CSASTTADNQPQHF
d_gene: TRBD1; j_gene: TRBJ2-5; len: 16; abundance: NA; v_gene: TRBV7-2; CDR3nt: TGTGCCAGCAGCCCTGAGGGGGCACTGAGGGGAGAGACCCAGTACTTC; CDR3aa: CASSPEGALRGETQYF
d_gene: NA; j_gene: TRBJ1-3; len: 15; abundance: NA; v_gene: TRBV7-7; CDR3nt: TGTGCTAGCAGCTCTGGACGGTCCTCTGGAAACACCATATATTTT; CDR3aa: CASSSGRSSGNTIYF
d_gene: NA; j_gene: TRBJ2-1; len: 14; abundance: NA; v_gene: TRBV29-1; CDR3nt: TGCAGCGTTGAACGGCAGGGAAGTATAGATGAGCAGTTCTTC; CDR3aa: CSVERQGSIDEQFF
d_gene: TRBD2; j_gene: TRBJ2-7; len: 13; abundance: NA; v_gene: TRBV20-1; CDR3nt: TGCAGTGCTAGTAGGGAGGGTACCTACGAGCAGTACTTC; CDR3aa: CSASREGTYEQYF
d_gene: NA; j_gene: TRBJ1-4; len: 16; abundance: NA; v_gene: TRBV5-1; CDR3nt: TGCGCCAGCAGCTTGGACGGCGATGCAACTAATGAAAAACTGTTTTTT; CDR3aa: CASSLDGDATNEKLFF
d_gene: NA; j_gene: TRBJ2-7; len: 13; abundance: NA; v_gene: TRBV6-2/TRBV6-3; CDR3nt: TGTGCCAGCAGCCCGGACAGAGCTGGAGAGCAGTACTTC; CDR3aa: CASSPDRAGEQYF
d_gene: NA; j_gene: TRBJ2-1; len: 16; abundance: NA; v_gene: TRBV7-8; CDR3nt: TGTGCCAGCAGCCCCTGGACAGCCGGGGACTACAATGAGCAGTTCTTC; CDR3aa: CASSPWTAGDYNEQFF
d_gene: NA; j_gene: TRBJ2-7; len: 14; abundance: few; v_gene: TRBV5-5; CDR3nt: TGTGCCAGCAGCTTGGTGGGACGCTCCTACGAGCAGTACTTC; CDR3aa: CASSLVGRSYEQYF
d_gene: NA; j_gene: TRBJ1-1; len: 13; abundance: NA; v_gene: TRBV14; CDR3nt: TGTGCCAGCAGCCAATTAATGGAAACTGAAGCTTTCTTT; CDR3aa: CASSQLMETEAFF
d_gene: NA; j_gene: TRBJ2-1; len: 14; abundance: NA; v_gene: TRBV11-1; CDR3nt: TGTGCCAGCAACCGAGGGACAACCTACAATGAGCAGTTCTTC; CDR3aa: CASNRGTTYNEQFF
d_gene: NA; j_gene: TRBJ2-7; len: 15; abundance: NA; v_gene: TRBV7-9; CDR3nt: TGTGCCAGCAGCTCCCCTTTGGGAGATAGCGACGAGCAGTACTTC; CDR3aa: CASSSPLGDSDEQYF
d_gene: NA; j_gene: TRBJ2-3; len: 14; abundance: NA; v_gene: TRBV21-1; CDR3nt: TGTGCCAGCAGGGACTCAGGGGGTGTAGATACGCAGTATTTT; CDR3aa: CASRDSGGVDTQYF
d_gene: NA; j_gene: TRBJ1-5; len: 13; abundance: NA; v_gene: TRBV6-2/TRBV6-3; CDR3nt: TGTGCCAGCAGTTACGGGCAATACCAGCCCCAGCATTTT; CDR3aa: CASSYGQYQPQHF
d_gene: TRBD2; j_gene: TRBJ2-1; len: 13; abundance: once; v_gene: TRBV5-6; CDR3nt: TGTGCCAGCAGCCCAGCGGGAGGCAATGAGCAGTTCTTC; CDR3aa: CASSPAGGNEQFF
d_gene: TRBD2; j_gene: TRBJ2-7; len: 15; abundance: NA; v_gene: TRBV5-1; CDR3nt: TGCGCCAGCAGCCCAATGGCCGGGAGGGTCCACGAGCAGTACTTC; CDR3aa: CASSPMAGRVHEQYF
d_gene: NA; j_gene: TRBJ1-4; len: 16; abundance: NA; v_gene: TRBV15; CDR3nt: TGTGCCACCAGCAGATCGTCAGGGGATACGAGTGAAAAACTGTTTTTT; CDR3aa: CATSRSSGDTSEKLFF
d_gene: NA; j_gene: TRBJ2-3; len: 15; abundance: NA; v_gene: TRBV15; CDR3nt: TGTGCCACCAGCAGAGATCGGCAGATCACAGATACGCAGTATTTT; CDR3aa: CATSRDRQITDTQYF
d_gene: TRBD2; j_gene: TRBJ2-7; len: 16; abundance: NA; v_gene: TRBV7-9; CDR3nt: TGTGCCAGCAGCTTATTGGCGGGAGTAGGAGTATACGAGCAGTACTTC; CDR3aa: CASSLLAGVGVYEQYF
d_gene: NA; j_gene: TRBJ1-1; len: 15; abundance: once; v_gene: TRBV4-2; CDR3nt: TGTGCCAGCAGCCAAGAGGAGGGGTTGAACACTGAAGCTTTCTTT; CDR3aa: CASSQEEGLNTEAFF
d_gene: NA; j_gene: TRBJ2-4; len: 13; abundance: NA; v_gene: TRBV7-6; CDR3nt: TGTGCCAGCAGCTTAGGGTCTTGGGACATTCAGTACTTC; CDR3aa: CASSLGSWDIQYF